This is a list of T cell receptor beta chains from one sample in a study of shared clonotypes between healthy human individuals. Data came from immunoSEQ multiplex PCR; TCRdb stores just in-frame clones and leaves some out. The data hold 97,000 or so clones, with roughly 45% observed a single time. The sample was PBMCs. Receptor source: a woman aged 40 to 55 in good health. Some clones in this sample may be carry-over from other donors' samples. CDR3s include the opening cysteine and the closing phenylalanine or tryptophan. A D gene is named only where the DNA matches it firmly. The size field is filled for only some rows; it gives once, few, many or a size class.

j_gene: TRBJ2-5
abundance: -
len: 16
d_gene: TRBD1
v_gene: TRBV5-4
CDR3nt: TGTGCCAGCAGCGCAAGGACAGGGGGCTTCGGAGAGACCCAGTACTTC
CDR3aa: CASSARTGGFGETQYF

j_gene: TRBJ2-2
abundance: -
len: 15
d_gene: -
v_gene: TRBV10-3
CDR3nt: TGTGCCATCAGTAGTACGGGGAAGAACACCGGGGAGCTGTTTTTT
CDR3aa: CAISSTGKNTGELFF

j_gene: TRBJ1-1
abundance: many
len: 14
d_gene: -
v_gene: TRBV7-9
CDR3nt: TGTGCCAGCAGCTTAGTCCTGGAGAACACTGAAGCTTTCTTT
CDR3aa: CASSLVLENTEAFF

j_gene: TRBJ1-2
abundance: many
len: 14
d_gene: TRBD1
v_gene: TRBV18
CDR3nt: TGTGCCAGCTCACCTGGGACAGGGAACTATGGCTACACCTTC
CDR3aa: CASSPGTGNYGYTF

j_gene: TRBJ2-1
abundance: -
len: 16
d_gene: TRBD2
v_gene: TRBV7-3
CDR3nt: TGTGCCAGCAGCTTAATAGCGGGAGTAGCCTACAATGAGCAGTTCTTC
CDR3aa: CASSLIAGVAYNEQFF

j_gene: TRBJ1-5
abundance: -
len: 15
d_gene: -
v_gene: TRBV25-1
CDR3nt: TGTGCCAGCAGTGCTAGGTTTGGTAGCAATCAGCCCCAGCATTTT
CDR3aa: CASSARFGSNQPQHF

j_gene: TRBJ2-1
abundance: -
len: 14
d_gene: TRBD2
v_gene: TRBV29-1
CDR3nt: TGCAGCGTTGGAGCTAGCGGGAGGCGTAATGAGCAGTTCTTC
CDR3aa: CSVGASGRRNEQFF

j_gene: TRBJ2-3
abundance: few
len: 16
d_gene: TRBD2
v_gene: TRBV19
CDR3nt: TGTGCCAGTATGGGTCGACTAGCGGGAGCCGCAGATACGCAGTATTTT
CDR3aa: CASMGRLAGAADTQYF

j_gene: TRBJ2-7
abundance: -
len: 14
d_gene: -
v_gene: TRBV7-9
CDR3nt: TGTGCCAGCAGCTTAACCGGGACGGGCTACGAGCAGTACTTC
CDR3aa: CASSLTGTGYEQYF

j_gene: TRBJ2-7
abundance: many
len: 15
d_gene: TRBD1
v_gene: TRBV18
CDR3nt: TGTGCCAGCTTACCGGGACAGGGGATTACCTACGAGCAGTACTTC
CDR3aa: CASLPGQGITYEQYF

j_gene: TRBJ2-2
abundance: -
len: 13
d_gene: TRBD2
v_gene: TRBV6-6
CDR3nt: TGTGCCAGCGGCCCCAGCGGGAGCGGGGAGCTGTTTTTT
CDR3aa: CASGPSGSGELFF

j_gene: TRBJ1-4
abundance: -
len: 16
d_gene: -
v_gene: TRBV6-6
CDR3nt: TGTGCCAGCAGCCGAACAGCAGGCAGCACTAATGAAAAACTGTTTTTT
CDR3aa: CASSRTAGSTNEKLFF

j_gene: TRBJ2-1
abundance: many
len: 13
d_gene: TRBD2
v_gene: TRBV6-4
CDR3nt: TGTGCCAGCTCTCTAGCGGAAAACAATGAGCAGTTCTTC
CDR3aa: CASSLAENNEQFF

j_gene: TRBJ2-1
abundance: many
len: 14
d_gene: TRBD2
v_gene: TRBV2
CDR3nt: TGTGCCAGCAGGTCTAGCGGGATGTACAATGAGCAGTTCTTC
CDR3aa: CASRSSGMYNEQFF

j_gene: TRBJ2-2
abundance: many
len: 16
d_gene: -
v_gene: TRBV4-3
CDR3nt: TGCGCCAGCAGCCAAGATCCCACACAGGTCACCGGGGAGCTGTTTTTT
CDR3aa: CASSQDPTQVTGELFF

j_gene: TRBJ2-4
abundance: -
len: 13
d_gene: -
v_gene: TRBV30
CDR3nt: TGTGCCTGGAGTGTCTCTGTCGTGGACATTCAGTACTTC
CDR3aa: CAWSVSVVDIQYF

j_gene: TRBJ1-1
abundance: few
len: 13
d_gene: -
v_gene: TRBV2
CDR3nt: TGTGCCAGCAGTGGTCGACAGAACACTGAAGCTTTCTTT
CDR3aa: CASSGRQNTEAFF

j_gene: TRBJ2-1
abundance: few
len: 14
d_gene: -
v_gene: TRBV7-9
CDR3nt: TGTGCCAGCAGCTTAGCGAACTCCTACAATGAGCAGTTCTTC
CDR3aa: CASSLANSYNEQFF

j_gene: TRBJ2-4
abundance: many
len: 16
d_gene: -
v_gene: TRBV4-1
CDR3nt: TGCGCCAGCAGCCAAGGGTTCACGCTAGCCAAAAACATTCAGTACTTC
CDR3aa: CASSQGFTLAKNIQYF

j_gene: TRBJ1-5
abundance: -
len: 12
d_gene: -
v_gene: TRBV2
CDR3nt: TGTGCCAGCATGGGGGGCGGTCAGCCCCAGCATTTT
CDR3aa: CASMGGGQPQHF

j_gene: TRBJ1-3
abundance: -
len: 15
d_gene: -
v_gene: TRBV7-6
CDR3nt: TGTGCCAGCAGCGGAAGGGGAGCATCTGGAAACACCATATATTTT
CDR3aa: CASSGRGASGNTIYF